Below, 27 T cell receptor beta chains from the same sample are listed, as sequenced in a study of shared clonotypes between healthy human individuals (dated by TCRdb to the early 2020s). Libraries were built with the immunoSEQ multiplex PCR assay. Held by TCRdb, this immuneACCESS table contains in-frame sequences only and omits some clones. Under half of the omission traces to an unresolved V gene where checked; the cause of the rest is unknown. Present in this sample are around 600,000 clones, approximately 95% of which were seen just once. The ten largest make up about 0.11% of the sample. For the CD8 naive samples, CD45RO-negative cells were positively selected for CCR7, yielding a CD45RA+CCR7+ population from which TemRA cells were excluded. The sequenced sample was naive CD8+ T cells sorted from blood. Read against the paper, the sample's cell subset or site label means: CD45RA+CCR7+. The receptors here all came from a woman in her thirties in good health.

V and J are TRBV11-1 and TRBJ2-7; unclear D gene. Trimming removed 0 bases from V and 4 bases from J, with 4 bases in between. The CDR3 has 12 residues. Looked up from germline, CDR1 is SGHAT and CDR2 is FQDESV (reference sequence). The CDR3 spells CASSLAGYEQYF. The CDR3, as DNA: TGTGCCAGCAGCTTAGCGGGGTACGAGCAGTACTTC.

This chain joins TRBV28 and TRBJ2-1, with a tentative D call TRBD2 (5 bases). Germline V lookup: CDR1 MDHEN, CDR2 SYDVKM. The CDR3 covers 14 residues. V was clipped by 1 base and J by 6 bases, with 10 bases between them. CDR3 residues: CASSLYSSPNEQFF. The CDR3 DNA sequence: TGTGCCAGCAGTTTATACTCTAGCCCCAATGAGCAGTTCTTC.

CDR3 residues: CAIGPDGGYEQYF. The DNA of the CDR3 is TGTGCCATCGGACCGGACGGAGGCTACGAGCAGTACTTC. The genes are TRBV10-3 and TRBJ2-7; a possible D gene is TRBD2 (5 bases). Deletions cut 8 bases from V and 3 bases from J, with 14 bases between. This CDR3 spans 13 amino acids. Germline V gene data show CDR1 as ENHRY and CDR2 as SYGVKD.

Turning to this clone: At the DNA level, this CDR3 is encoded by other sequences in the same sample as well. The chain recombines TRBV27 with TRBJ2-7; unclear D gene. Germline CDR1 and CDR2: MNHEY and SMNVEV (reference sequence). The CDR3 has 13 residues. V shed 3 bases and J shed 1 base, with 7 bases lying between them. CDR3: CASSLGISYEQYF. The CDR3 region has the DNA TGTGCCAGCAGTTTGGGGATTTCCTACGAGCAGTACTTC.

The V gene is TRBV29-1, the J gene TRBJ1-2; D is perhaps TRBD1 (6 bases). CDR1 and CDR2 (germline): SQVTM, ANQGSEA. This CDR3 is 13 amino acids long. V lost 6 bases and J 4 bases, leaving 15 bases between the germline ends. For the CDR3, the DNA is TGCAGCGTCCACAGGGCCCTTGGCTATGGCTACACCTTC. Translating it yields CSVHRALGYGYTF.

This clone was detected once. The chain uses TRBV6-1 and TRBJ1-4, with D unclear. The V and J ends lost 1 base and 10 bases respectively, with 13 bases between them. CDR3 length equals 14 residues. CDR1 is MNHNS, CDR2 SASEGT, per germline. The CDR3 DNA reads TGTGCCAGCAGTGAAGTAATAGGGCCTGGAAAACTGTTTTTT. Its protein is CASSEVIGPGKLFF.

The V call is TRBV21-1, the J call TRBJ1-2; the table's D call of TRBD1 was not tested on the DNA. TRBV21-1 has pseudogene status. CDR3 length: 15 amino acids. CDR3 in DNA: TGTGCCAGCAGCAAAGGACAAATCCTCTACTATGGCTACACCTTC. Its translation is CASSKGQILYYGYTF.

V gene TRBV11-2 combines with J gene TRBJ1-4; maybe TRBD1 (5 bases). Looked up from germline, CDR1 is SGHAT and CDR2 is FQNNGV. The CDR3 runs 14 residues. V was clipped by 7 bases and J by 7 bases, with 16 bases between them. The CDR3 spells CASNPGLLGEKLFF. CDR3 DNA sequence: TGTGCCAGCAATCCGGGACTTCTAGGTGAAAAACTGTTTTTT.

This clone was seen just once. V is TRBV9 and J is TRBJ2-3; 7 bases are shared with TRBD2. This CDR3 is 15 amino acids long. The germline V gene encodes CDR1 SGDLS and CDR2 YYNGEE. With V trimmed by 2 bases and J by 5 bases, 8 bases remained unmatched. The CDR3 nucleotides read TGTGCCAGCAGCGTCGGGCACGGGGAGGGAGATACGCAGTATTTT. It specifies CASSVGHGEGDTQYF.

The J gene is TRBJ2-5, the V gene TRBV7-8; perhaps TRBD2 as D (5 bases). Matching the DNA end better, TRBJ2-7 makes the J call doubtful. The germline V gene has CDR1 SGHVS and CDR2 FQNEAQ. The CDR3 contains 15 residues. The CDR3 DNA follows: TGTGCCAGCAGCTTATTGTCGGGGTATGGCTACGAGCAGTACTTC. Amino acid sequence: CASSLLSGYGYEQYF.

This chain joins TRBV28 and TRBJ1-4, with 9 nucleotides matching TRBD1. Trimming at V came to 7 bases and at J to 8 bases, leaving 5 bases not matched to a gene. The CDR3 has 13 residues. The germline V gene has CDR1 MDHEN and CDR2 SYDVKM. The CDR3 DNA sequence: TGTGCCAGCAAACAGGGGGCAGGAGAAAAACTGTTTTTT. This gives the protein CASKQGAGEKLFF.

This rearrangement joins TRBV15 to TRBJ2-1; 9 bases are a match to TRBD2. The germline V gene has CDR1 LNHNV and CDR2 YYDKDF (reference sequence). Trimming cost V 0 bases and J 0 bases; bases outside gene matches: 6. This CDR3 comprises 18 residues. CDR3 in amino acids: CATSRDVAGDPSYNEQFF. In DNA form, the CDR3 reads TGTGCCACCAGCAGAGATGTAGCGGGAGATCCCTCCTACAATGAGCAGTTCTTC.

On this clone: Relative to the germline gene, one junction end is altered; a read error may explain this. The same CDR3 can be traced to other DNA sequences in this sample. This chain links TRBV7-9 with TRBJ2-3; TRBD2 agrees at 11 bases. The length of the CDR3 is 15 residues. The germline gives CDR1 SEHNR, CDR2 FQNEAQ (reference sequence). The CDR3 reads CASSLAGGPTDTQYF. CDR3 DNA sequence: TGTGCCAGCAGTTTAGCGGGAGGGCCTACAGATACGCAGTATTTT.

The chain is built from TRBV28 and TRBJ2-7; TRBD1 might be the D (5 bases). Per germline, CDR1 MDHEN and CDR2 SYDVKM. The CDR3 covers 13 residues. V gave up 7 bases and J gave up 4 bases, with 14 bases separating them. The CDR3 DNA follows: TGTGCCAGCATTGGGGCAGGGCAGTACGAGCAGTACTTC. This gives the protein CASIGAGQYEQYF.

The CDR3 sequence: CASSPGNYEQYF. The CDR3 nucleotides are TGCGCCAGCAGTCCCGGGAACTACGAGCAGTACTTC. The chain links TRBV5-1 to TRBJ2-7, with a weak D call TRBD2 (5 bases). This CDR3 is built from 12 residues. With 5 bases removed from V and 3 bases from J, the gap between germline ends came to 9 bases. Germline CDR1 and CDR2: SGHRS and YFSETQ.

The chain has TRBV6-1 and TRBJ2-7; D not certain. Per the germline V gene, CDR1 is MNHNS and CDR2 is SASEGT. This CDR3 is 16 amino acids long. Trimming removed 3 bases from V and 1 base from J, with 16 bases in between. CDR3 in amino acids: CASSEKAILWSYEQYF. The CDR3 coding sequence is TGTGCCAGCAGTGAGAAGGCGATCTTATGGTCCTACGAGCAGTACTTC.

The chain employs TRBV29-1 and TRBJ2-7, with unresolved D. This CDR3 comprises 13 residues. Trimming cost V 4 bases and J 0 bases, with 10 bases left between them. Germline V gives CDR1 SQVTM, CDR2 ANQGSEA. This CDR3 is CSVVAETSYEQYF. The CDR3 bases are TGCAGCGTTGTTGCGGAGACCTCCTACGAGCAGTACTTC.

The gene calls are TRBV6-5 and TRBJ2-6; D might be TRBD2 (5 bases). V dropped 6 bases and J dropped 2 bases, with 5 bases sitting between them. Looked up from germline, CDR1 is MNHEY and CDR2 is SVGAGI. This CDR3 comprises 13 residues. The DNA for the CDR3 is TGTGCCAGCAGAGCGGCTGGGGCCAACGTCCTGACTTTC. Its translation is CASRAAGANVLTF.

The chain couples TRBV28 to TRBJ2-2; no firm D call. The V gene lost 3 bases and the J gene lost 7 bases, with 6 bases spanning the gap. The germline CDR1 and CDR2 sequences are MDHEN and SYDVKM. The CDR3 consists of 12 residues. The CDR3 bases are TGTGCCAGCAGTTTCTTCGGCGGGGAGCTGTTTTTT. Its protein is CASSFFGGELFF.

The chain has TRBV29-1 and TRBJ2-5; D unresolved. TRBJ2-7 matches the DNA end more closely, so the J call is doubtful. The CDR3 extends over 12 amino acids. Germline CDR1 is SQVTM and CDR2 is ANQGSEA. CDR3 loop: CSGGDISYEQYF. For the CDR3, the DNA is TGCAGCGGAGGAGACATCTCCTACGAGCAGTACTTC.

CDR3 region: CSVEYTDRTRVLVGTQYF. The CDR3 DNA follows: TGCAGCGTTGAGTATACGGACCGGACGAGGGTCTTGGTTGGGACCCAGTACTTC. The chain is built from TRBV29-1 and TRBJ2-5, with D possibly being TRBD2 (5 bases). The CDR3 totals 18 residues. Germline CDR1 is SQVTM and CDR2 is ANQGSEA. Trimming took off 3 bases at V and 7 bases at J, with 30 bases between the two ends.

This CDR3 is CASSPEGQSSYNEQFF. CDR3 sequence (DNA): TGTGCCAGCAGCCCGGAGGGCCAGAGCTCCTACAATGAGCAGTTCTTC. This chain joins TRBV13 and TRBJ2-1; TRBD2 might be the D (6 bases). Germline V gene data show CDR1 as PRHDT and CDR2 as FYEKMQ (reference sequence). The CDR3 spans 16 residues. The V end was cut by 5 bases, the J end by 0 bases, with 14 bases between.

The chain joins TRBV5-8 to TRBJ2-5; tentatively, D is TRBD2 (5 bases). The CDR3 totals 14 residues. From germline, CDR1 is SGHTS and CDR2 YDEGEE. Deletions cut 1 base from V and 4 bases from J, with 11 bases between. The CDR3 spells CASSLSLALETQYF. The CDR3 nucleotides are TGTGCCAGCAGCTTGAGCCTAGCTTTAGAGACCCAGTACTTC.

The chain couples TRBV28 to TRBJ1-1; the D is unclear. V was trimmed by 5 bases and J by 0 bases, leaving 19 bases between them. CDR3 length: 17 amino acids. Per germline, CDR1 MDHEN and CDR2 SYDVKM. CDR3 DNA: TGTGCCAGCAGTCCCACTCCCCACTGGGGATTGAACACTGAAGCTTTCTTT. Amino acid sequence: CASSPTPHWGLNTEAFF.

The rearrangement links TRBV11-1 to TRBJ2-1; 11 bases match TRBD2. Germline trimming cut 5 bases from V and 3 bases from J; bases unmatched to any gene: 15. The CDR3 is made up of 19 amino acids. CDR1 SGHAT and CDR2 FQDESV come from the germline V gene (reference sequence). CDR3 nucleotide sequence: TGTGCCAGCAGCATCATCACTAGCGGGGGCGCCTTCATCTACAATGAGCAGTTCTTC. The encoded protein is CASSIITSGGAFIYNEQFF.

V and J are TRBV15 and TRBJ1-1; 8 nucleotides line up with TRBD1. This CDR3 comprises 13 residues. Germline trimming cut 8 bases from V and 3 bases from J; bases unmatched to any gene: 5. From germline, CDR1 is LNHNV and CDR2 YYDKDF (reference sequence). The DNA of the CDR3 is TGTGCCACCCGGGACAGGCTTGACACTGAAGCTTTCTTT. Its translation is CATRDRLDTEAFF.

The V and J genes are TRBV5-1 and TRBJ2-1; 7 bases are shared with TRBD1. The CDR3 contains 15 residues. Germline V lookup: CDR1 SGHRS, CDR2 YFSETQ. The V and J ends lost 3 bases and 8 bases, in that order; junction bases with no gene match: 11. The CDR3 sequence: CASSSADRVGDEQFF. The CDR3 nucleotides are TGCGCCAGCAGCTCCGCTGACAGGGTTGGTGATGAGCAGTTCTTC.